The rows below give T cell receptor beta chains drawn from one sample of a study of cytomegalovirus exposure and HLA in healthy donors. The data were produced by immunoSEQ multiplex PCR, yet TCRdb's version contains in-frame clones alone and is incomplete. The data hold 240,000 or so clones, with 82% observed a single time. Input material: PBMCs. The receptors shown here come from a woman aged 40 to 50 in good health and CMV-seropositive. Each CDR3 is given with its conserved first and last residue. Each record gives: V gene, CDR3 protein.

TRBV5-4,CASSPGTGSFYEQYF
TRBV6-1,CASSVDRGGEQYF
TRBV19,CASSTPRTVRDQPQHF
TRBV7-3,CASSISRTYEQYF
TRBV11-2,CASSLDSQGADGYTF
TRBV6-5,CASSRGPGNEKLFF
TRBV10-3,CAIRGQTGGTYEQYF
TRBV15,CATSRDVSGITDTQYF
TRBV5-4,CASSLDRYTDTQYF
TRBV5-4,CASGQGVRTEAFF
TRBV6-5,CASSYRQGGEKLFF
TRBV2,CASSEGQWIETQYF
TRBV7-8,CASSPLDRGSEGYTF
TRBV7-2,CASSSSGQGYNEQFF
TRBV29-1,CSVRGGAAEAFF
TRBV2,CASRVQGTTTNTEAFF
TRBV27,CASSSNNRGQGGYGYTF
TRBV29-1,CSVDSTGNYGYTF
TRBV7-9,CASSLAENPNEQFF
TRBV6-5,CASSPRVGPQHF
TRBV4-2,CASSQRWEWTDTQYF
TRBV5-1,CASSLARLATEAFF
TRBV10-3,CAITVARGNTIYF
TRBV19,CASSEGVGTEAFF
TRBV5-1,CASGRDGTYEQYF
TRBV5-4,CASSGAGLEETQYF
TRBV30,CAWSLAGGETQYF
TRBV28,CASSPPTGIYGYTF
TRBV4-1,CASSPLLWGQGLHGYTF
TRBV4-3,CASSQEGSYTGGIEDTQYF
TRBV28,CASSLPGQGMYEQYF
TRBV30,CAWSHSTFDRGSEKLFF
TRBV30,CAWITGGRYTF
TRBV19,CASNPLGTSGSPDTQYF
TRBV19,CASSINRQPQHF
TRBV4-3,CASSQDHRVNAIYF
TRBV30,CAWSGLTGENIQYF
TRBV5-1,CASSLANRLETEAFF
TRBV7-2,CASSLVGGASDYGYTF